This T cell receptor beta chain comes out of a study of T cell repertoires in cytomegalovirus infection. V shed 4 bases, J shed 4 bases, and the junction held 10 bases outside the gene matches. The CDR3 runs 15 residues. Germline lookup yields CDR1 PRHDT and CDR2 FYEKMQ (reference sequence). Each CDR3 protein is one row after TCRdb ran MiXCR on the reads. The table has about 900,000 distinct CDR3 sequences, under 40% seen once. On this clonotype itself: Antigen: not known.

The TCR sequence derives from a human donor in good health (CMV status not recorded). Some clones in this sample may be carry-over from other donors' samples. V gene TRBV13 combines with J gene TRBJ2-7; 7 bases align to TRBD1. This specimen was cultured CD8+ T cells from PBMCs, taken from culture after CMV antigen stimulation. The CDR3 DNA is TGTGCCAGCAGCTACCTCGGGACAGCCTTTTACGAGCAGTACTTC. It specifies CASSYLGTAFYEQYF.